These T cell receptor beta chains were read from a single sample in a study of blood T cell repertoires in COVID-19. TCRdb's copy holds only in-frame clones and misses some; the assay was immunoSEQ multiplex PCR. The table includes some 250,000 clones, 80% to 90% detected once. Sequenced sample: peripheral blood. The origin of the receptors is a man in his 60s with acute or convalescent COVID-19. Each CDR3 is given with its conserved first and last residue. A D gene is named only where the DNA matches it firmly. A clone size is listed for some rows: how often the clone was seen (once, few, many), or a class if it is expanded.

V: TRBV28; size: .; D: .; J: TRBJ2-1; DNA: TGTGCCAGCAGTTTTGAGGGTGAGCAGTTCTTC; CDR3: CASSFEGEQFF
V: TRBV6-6; size: .; D: .; J: TRBJ1-5; DNA: TGTGCCAGCATGTCCCCCAGCGGCCAGCCCCAGCATTTT; CDR3: CASMSPSGQPQHF
V: TRBV18; size: .; D: TRBD1; J: TRBJ2-1; DNA: TGTGCCAGCTCACGGGACAGCGACTCCAATGAGCAGTTCTTC; CDR3: CASSRDSDSNEQFF
V: TRBV29-1; size: .; D: .; J: TRBJ1-1; DNA: TGCAGCGCCGGGAGTCTGAACACTGAAGCTTTCTTT; CDR3: CSAGSLNTEAFF
V: TRBV7-9; size: .; D: .; J: TRBJ1-1; DNA: TGTGCCAGCAGCTTAGCGACAGGCTTAGTTTCTGAAGCTTTCTTT; CDR3: CASSLATGLVSEAFF
V: TRBV5-6; size: .; D: .; J: TRBJ1-2; DNA: TGTGCCAGCAGCTTGGGTGACAGGCCATATGGCTACACCTTC; CDR3: CASSLGDRPYGYTF
V: TRBV6-6; size: .; D: .; J: TRBJ2-2; DNA: TGTGCCAGCAGTTCCACAGCGAACACCGGGGAGCTGTTTTTT; CDR3: CASSSTANTGELFF
V: TRBV18; size: .; D: TRBD2; J: TRBJ2-5; DNA: TGTGCCAGCTCACCCCCGAATTATCAGCGGGGGTTGCACGGAGAGACCCAGTACTTC; CDR3: CASSPPNYQRGLHGETQYF
V: TRBV6-5; size: few; D: TRBD1; J: TRBJ1-5; DNA: TGTGCCATAAGGAGGGACAGGGATCAGCCCCAGCATTTT; CDR3: CAIRRDRDQPQHF
V: TRBV5-1; size: .; D: TRBD1; J: TRBJ1-2; DNA: TGCGCCAGCAGCCTACAGGGGGCTAACTATGGCTACACCTTC; CDR3: CASSLQGANYGYTF
V: TRBV30; size: .; D: TRBD1; J: TRBJ1-4; DNA: TGTGCCTGGAGTGTTGCGGGACAGGGGGCAACTAATGAAAAACTGTTTTTT; CDR3: CAWSVAGQGATNEKLFF
V: TRBV28; size: .; D: TRBD1; J: TRBJ2-7; DNA: TGTGCCAGCAGTTTAAGGATCAGGACAGGGATACCCTACGAGCAGTACTTC; CDR3: CASSLRIRTGIPYEQYF
V: TRBV5-4; size: .; D: TRBD2; J: TRBJ2-3; DNA: TGTGCCAGCAGCTCCCTAGCGGGAGGGAACACAGATACGCAGTATTTT; CDR3: CASSSLAGGNTDTQYF
V: TRBV19; size: .; D: TRBD2; J: TRBJ2-1; DNA: TGTGCCAGTAGTATTGGTTGGGGCGGGAGGTTATATGAGCAGTTCTTC; CDR3: CASSIGWGGRLYEQFF
V: TRBV2; size: .; D: .; J: TRBJ1-2; DNA: TGTGCCAGTAGCGCTGGGGGGAGGATTAGCAATGGCTACACCTTC; CDR3: CASSAGGRISNGYTF
V: TRBV9; size: .; D: .; J: TRBJ1-1; DNA: TGTGCCAGCAGCGTAGATCCGGGAGGAGGTGAAGCTTTCTTT; CDR3: CASSVDPGGGEAFF
V: TRBV7-9; size: .; D: .; J: TRBJ2-5; DNA: TGTGCCAGCAGCTGGAGTGAGACCCAGTACTTC; CDR3: CASSWSETQYF
V: TRBV27; size: .; D: .; J: TRBJ1-5; DNA: TGTGCCAGCAGTTTATTCGGCAGGGCTGGCAATCAGCCCCAGCATTTT; CDR3: CASSLFGRAGNQPQHF
V: TRBV5-1; size: .; D: .; J: TRBJ1-2; DNA: TGCGCCAGCAGCTTGGAGGGGTCGCTTTATGGCTACACCTTC; CDR3: CASSLEGSLYGYTF
V: TRBV27; size: .; D: .; J: TRBJ2-2; DNA: TGTGCCAGCAGTTACACCATCAGAAACACCGGGGAGCTGTTTTTT; CDR3: CASSYTIRNTGELFF
V: TRBV20-1; size: .; D: .; J: TRBJ1-2; DNA: TGCAGTGCTAACCGGGGGTATGGCTACACCTTC; CDR3: CSANRGYGYTF
V: TRBV15; size: .; D: .; J: TRBJ2-5; DNA: TGTGCCACCAGCACCAGGGTTGTTGAGACCCAGTACTTC; CDR3: CATSTRVVETQYF
V: TRBV21-1; size: many; D: .; J: TRBJ1-6; DNA: TGTGCCAGCAGTACTGAGGCGCCAAACGACTATTCACCCCTCCACTTT; CDR3: CASSTEAPNDYSPLHF
V: TRBV4-1; size: .; D: .; J: TRBJ2-1; DNA: TGCGCCAGCAGCCAGATCACAGCTGCCTACAATGAGCAGTTCTTC; CDR3: CASSQITAAYNEQFF
V: TRBV9; size: .; D: TRBD2; J: TRBJ2-1; DNA: TGTGCCAGCAGCGTAATAGCGGGGGCCCACTACAATGAGCAGTTCTTC; CDR3: CASSVIAGAHYNEQFF
V: TRBV6-5; size: .; D: TRBD1; J: TRBJ2-7; DNA: TGTGCCAGCATGGACAGGGGATACGAGCAGTACTTC; CDR3: CASMDRGYEQYF
V: TRBV7-2; size: .; D: TRBD1; J: TRBJ1-6; DNA: TGTGCCAGCAGCTCTGACAGGGTTGTGATGACACCCCTCCACTTT; CDR3: CASSSDRVVMTPLHF
V: TRBV15; size: .; D: .; J: TRBJ1-4; DNA: TGTGCCACCAGCAGAGATTACGGGGAAAATGAAAAACTGTTTTTT; CDR3: CATSRDYGENEKLFF
V: TRBV25-1; size: few; D: TRBD1; J: TRBJ2-1; DNA: TGTGCCAGCAGTGAATACGGGACAGGGCGCGATGAGCAGTTCTTC; CDR3: CASSEYGTGRDEQFF
V: TRBV15; size: .; D: .; J: TRBJ1-2; DNA: TGTGCCACCAGAAGCGAGGATTTCTATGGCTACACCTTC; CDR3: CATRSEDFYGYTF
V: TRBV6-2/TRBV6-3; size: .; D: TRBD2; J: TRBJ2-7; DNA: TGTGCCAGCAGTTCATCTGCTAGCGGGAGAGAGCAGTACTTC; CDR3: CASSSSASGREQYF
V: TRBV6-5; size: .; D: TRBD2; J: TRBJ2-1; DNA: TGTGCCAGCAGTTACCTAAGCGGGGCCCCCTACAATGAGCAGTTCTTC; CDR3: CASSYLSGAPYNEQFF
V: TRBV10-2; size: .; D: .; J: TRBJ1-1; DNA: TGCGCCAGCAGGATTTCCGATCGCGGACAAAGCAACACTGAAGCTTTCTTT; CDR3: CASRISDRGQSNTEAFF
V: TRBV28; size: once; D: TRBD1; J: TRBJ2-7; DNA: TGTGCCAGCAGTTTAACAGGGGGCGATTACGAGCAGTACTTC; CDR3: CASSLTGGDYEQYF
V: TRBV28; size: .; D: .; J: TRBJ1-3; DNA: TGTGCCAGCATGCAGGAGGGGACCATATATTTT; CDR3: CASMQEGTIYF
V: TRBV21-1; size: .; D: .; J: TRBJ2-2; DNA: TGTGCCAGCAGCAAAGGAGGGAACACCGGGGAGCTGTTTTTT; CDR3: CASSKGGNTGELFF
V: TRBV6-5; size: .; D: .; J: TRBJ2-7; DNA: TGTGCCAGCAGTTACTTATCCAGCTCCTACGAGCAGTACTTC; CDR3: CASSYLSSSYEQYF
V: TRBV11-2; size: .; D: .; J: TRBJ2-1; DNA: TGTGCCAGCAGCCTTGGTAGCCCGTCCTACAATGAGCAGTTCTTC; CDR3: CASSLGSPSYNEQFF
V: TRBV2; size: .; D: .; J: TRBJ2-7; DNA: TGTGCCAGCAGTGAAGCCGGCTACGAGCAGTACTTC; CDR3: CASSEAGYEQYF